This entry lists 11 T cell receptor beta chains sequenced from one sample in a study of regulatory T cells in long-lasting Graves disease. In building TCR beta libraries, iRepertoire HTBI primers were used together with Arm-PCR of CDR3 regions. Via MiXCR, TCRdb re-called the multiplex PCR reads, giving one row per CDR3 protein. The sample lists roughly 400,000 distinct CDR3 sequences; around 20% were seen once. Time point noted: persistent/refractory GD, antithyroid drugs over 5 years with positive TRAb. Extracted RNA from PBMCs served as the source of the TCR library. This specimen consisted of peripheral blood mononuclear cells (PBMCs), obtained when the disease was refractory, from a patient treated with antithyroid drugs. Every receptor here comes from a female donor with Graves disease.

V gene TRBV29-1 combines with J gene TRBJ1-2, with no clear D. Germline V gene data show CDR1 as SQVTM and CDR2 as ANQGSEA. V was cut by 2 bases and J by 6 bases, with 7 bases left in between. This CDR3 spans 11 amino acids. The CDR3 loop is CSVERADGYTF. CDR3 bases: TGCAGCGTTGAAAGGGCAGATGGCTACACCTTC.

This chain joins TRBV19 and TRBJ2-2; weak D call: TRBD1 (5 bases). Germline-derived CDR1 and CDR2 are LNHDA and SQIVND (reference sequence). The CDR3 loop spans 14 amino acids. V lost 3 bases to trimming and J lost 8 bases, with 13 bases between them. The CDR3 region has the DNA TGTGCCAGTAGTATCACCCACAGGTCTGGGGAGCTGTTTTTT. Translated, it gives CASSITHRSGELFF.

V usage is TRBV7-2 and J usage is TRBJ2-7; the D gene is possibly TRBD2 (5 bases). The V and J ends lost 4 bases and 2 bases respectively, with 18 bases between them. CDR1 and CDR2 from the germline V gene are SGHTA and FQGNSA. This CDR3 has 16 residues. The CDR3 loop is CASSSKSGSRTYEQYF. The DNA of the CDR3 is TGTGCCAGCAGCTCCAAATCGGGGTCGAGAACCTACGAGCAGTACTTC. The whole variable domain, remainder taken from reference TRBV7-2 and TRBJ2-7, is GAGVSQSPSNKVTEKGKDVELRCDPISGHTALYWYRQSLGQGLEFLIYFQGNSAPDKSGLPSDRFSAERTGGSVSTLTIQRTQQEDSAVYLCASSSKSGSRTYEQYFGPGTRLTVT.

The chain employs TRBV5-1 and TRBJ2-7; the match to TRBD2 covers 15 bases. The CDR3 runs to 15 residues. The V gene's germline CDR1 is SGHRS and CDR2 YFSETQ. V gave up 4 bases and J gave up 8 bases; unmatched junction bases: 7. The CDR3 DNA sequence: TGCGCCAGCAGCACCGATGGACTAGCGGGAGGGAAGCAGTACTTC. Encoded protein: CASSTDGLAGGKQYF.

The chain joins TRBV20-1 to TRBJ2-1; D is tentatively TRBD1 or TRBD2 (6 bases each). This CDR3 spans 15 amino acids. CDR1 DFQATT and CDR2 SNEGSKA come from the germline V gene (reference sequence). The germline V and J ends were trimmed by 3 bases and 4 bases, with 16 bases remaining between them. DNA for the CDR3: TGCAGTGCTAGTCACGTTGGGGGGCTATACAATGAGCAGTTCTTC. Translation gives CSASHVGGLYNEQFF.

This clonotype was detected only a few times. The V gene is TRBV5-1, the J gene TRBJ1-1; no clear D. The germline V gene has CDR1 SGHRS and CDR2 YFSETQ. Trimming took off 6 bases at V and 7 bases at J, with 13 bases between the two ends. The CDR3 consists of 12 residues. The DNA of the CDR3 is TGCGCCAGCACCCTAACCGGATTTGAAGCTTTCTTT. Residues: CASTLTGFEAFF.

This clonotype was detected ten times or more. CDR3 sequence (DNA): TGTGCCAGCAGTTACTCCCGGACAGGGTGGACTGAAGCTTTCTTT. Residues: CASSYSRTGWTEAFF. V usage is TRBV6-5 and J usage is TRBJ1-1, with TRBD1 matching over 8 bases. The CDR3 spans 15 residues. Germline assignment: CDR1 MNHEY and CDR2 SVGAGI. V dropped 0 bases and J dropped 5; count of bases not matched to a gene: 5.

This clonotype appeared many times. This chain's CDR3 is CASSLSGDGQETQYF. The CDR3 nucleotides read TGTGCCAGCAGTTTATCCGGGGACGGGCAAGAGACCCAGTACTTC. This rearrangement joins TRBV28 to TRBJ2-5; D tentatively reads TRBD1 or TRBD2 (5 bases each). The CDR3 extends over 15 amino acids. Trimming cost V 1 base and J 2 bases, with 11 bases left between them. Per the germline V gene, CDR1 is MDHEN and CDR2 is SYDVKM. The whole variable domain, filled in from reference TRBV28 and TRBJ2-5, reads DVKVTQSSRYLVKRTGEKVFLECVQDMDHENMFWYRQDPGLGLRLIYFSYDVKMKEKGDIPEGYSVSREKKERFSLILESASTNQTSMYLCASSLSGDGQETQYFGPGTRLLVL.

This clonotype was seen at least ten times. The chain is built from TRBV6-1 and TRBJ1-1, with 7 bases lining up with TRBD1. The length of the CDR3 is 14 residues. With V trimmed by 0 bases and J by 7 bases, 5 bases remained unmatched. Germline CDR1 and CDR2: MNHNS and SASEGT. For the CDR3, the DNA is TGTGCCAGCAGTGAAGCTTGGCAGGGGGTTGAAGCTTTCTTT. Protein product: CASSEAWQGVEAFF.

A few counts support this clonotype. The CDR3 reads CASSYSSGGPGPNTGELFF. As DNA, the CDR3 is TGTGCCAGCAGTTACTCGAGCGGGGGCCCGGGACCGAACACCGGGGAGCTGTTTTTT. This chain links TRBV6-5 with TRBJ2-2; 8 bases agree with TRBD2. The CDR3 consists of 19 residues. V was clipped by 0 bases and J by 0 bases; unmatched bases: 9. CDR1 and CDR2 from the germline V gene are MNHEY and SVGAGI.

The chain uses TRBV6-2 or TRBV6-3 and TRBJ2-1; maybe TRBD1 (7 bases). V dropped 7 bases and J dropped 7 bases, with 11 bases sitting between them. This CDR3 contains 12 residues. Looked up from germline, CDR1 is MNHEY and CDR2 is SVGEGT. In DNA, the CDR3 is TGTGCCAGCACTCCAGGGGGGAATGAGCAGTTCTTC. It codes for CASTPGGNEQFF.